Included here is one TCR beta chain sequence, with context. Antigen: not known. The record originates from a study of shared clonotypes between healthy human individuals. Whole-study results and caveats: Roughly 4.6% of naive CD4 clonotypes were common to a handful of donors. Apart from blood, nothing was sampled; tissue repertoires likely differ. Among donors, the sharing of clonotypes was expected to be influenced by sequencing depth. At large depth, rarefaction still showed sorted-subset sequencing to be incomplete.

Profiled with immunoSEQ multiplex PCR; TCRdb holds only in-frame clones, not every one. In the table there are about 2.4 million clones, roughly 93% of which are singletons. Sequencing was performed on naive CD4+ T cells from PBMCs. Subset indicated: CD45RA+ positively selected. The TCR comes from a man younger than 30 in good health. Some clones in this sample may be carry-over from other donors' samples.

The DNA for the CDR3 is TGTGCCAGCAGTGAAGAGACCCAGGGTGAGCAGTTCTTC. Its protein product is CASSEETQGEQFF. The rearrangement uses TRBV2 and TRBJ2-1; perhaps TRBD1 as D (5 bases). This CDR3 is 13 amino acids long. The germline V gene encodes CDR1 SNHLY and CDR2 FYNNEI. V lost 1 base and J lost 9, with 10 bases in between.